One sample yielded the 29 T cell receptor beta chains listed below, sequenced in a study of T-cell reconstitution after alpha-beta-depleted transplantation in children. Construction of the TCRbeta library involved unique molecular identifiers. TCRdb fed the PCR reads into MiXCR, producing one record per CDR3 protein. This repertoire shows 200,000 or so distinct CDR3 sequences, 5.5% to 7% found once; its top ten account for roughly 4.7%. The source was PBMCs, collected before TCRalphabeta/CD19-depleted stem cell transplant. The receptors were gathered from a girl under three years old with combined immunodeficiency, due to receive a stem cell transplant.

This clonotype was recorded at least ten times. The genes are TRBV28 and TRBJ2-1; TRBD1 aligns across 8 bases. J lost 6 bases, V lost 6 bases, and 10 bases had no gene match. The CDR3 is made up of 15 amino acids. The germline V gene has CDR1 MDHEN and CDR2 SYDVKM. CDR3 sequence: CASRPGQASTNEQFF. CDR3 bases: TGTGCCAGCAGACCGGGACAGGCTAGTACCAATGAGCAGTTCTTC.

This clonotype was observed many times. The chain combines TRBV4-2 with TRBJ2-6, with 7 bases that match TRBD1. Germline trimming cut 4 bases from V and 3 bases from J; bases unmatched to any gene: 3. CDR3 size: 15 residues. Per germline, CDR1 LGHNA and CDR2 YNFKEQ. The CDR3 DNA sequence: TGTGCCAGCAGCCCGCGGACAGGTGGGGCCAACGTCCTGACTTTC. This gives the protein CASSPRTGGANVLTF.

Ten or more counts support this clonotype. The chain is built from TRBV6-2 or TRBV6-3 and TRBJ2-1; 9 nucleotides match TRBD2. J was trimmed by 5 bases and V by 6 bases; bases with no gene match: 2. CDR1 and CDR2 (germline): MNHEY, SVGEGT. The CDR3 contains 13 residues. The CDR3 DNA sequence: TGTGCCAGCAGGGTAGCGGGAGACAATGAGCAGTTCTTC. Protein product: CASRVAGDNEQFF.

Ten or more counts support this clonotype. In DNA, the CDR3 is TGCAGTGCTAGGTCCTGGGCGGGCGAGCAGTACTTC. Protein sequence: CSARSWAGEQYF. The rearrangement links TRBV20-1 to TRBJ2-7; D is possibly TRBD2 (5 bases). The CDR3 contains 12 residues. V lost 3 bases to trimming and J lost 6 bases, with 12 bases between them. The germline V gene has CDR1 DFQATT and CDR2 SNEGSKA (reference sequence).

This clonotype was seen repeatedly, ten times or more. The CDR3: CSVTGLQETQYF. In DNA, the CDR3 is TGCAGCGTTACAGGGTTACAAGAGACCCAGTACTTC. The rearrangement joins TRBV29-1 to TRBJ2-5, with D tentatively TRBD1 (6 bases). With 5 bases removed from V and 2 bases from J, the gap between germline ends came to 9 bases. The CDR3 length is 12 residues. Germline V CDR1 and CDR2: SQVTM, ANQGSEA.

There are many counts of this clonotype. The CDR3 DNA follows: TGTGCCAGCAGCCAAGCCTTCCTGCGTGGGGGACGATACAATGAGCAGTTCTTC. Translation gives CASSQAFLRGGRYNEQFF. The chain is built from TRBV3-1 and TRBJ2-1; D may match TRBD1 or TRBD2 (5 bases each). CDR3 length equals 18 residues. The germline V and J ends were trimmed by 1 base and 4 bases, with 20 bases remaining between them. Germline lookup yields CDR1 LGHDT and CDR2 YNNKEL (reference sequence).

This clonotype was seen many times. The CDR3 DNA reads TGTGCCAGCAGTTTGGAGCTAGCCAAAAACATTCAGTACTTC. Translated: CASSLELAKNIQYF. The chain combines TRBV12-3 or TRBV12-4 with TRBJ2-4; D ambiguous. Between the trimmed V and J ends, which lost 3 bases and 0 bases, there was a span of 6 bases. CDR3 length: 14 residues.

In this sample, this clonotype turned up many times. The chain uses TRBV28 and TRBJ2-7, with D unclear. The germline CDR1 and CDR2 sequences are MDHEN and SYDVKM. This CDR3 region has 14 residues. V was shortened by 6 bases and J by 6 bases, with 18 bases between the two germline ends. Here the CDR3 reads CASRPILSGFEQYF. CDR3 sequence (DNA): TGTGCCAGCAGACCCATCCTGTCGGGTTTCGAGCAGTACTTC.

At least ten counts were recorded for this clonotype. The chain recombines TRBV20-1 with TRBJ1-1; the match to TRBD1 covers 8 bases. V gave up 2 bases and J gave up 1 base; unmatched junction bases: 21. The germline CDR1 and CDR2 sequences are DFQATT and SNEGSKA (reference sequence). CDR3 length: 20 residues. The CDR3 spells CSARLLPDREVTSPNTEAFF. The CDR3 nucleotides are TGCAGTGCTAGACTCCTCCCGGACAGGGAGGTTACGTCCCCGAACACTGAAGCTTTCTTT.

This clonotype was seen more than once but under ten times. V is TRBV6-1 and J is TRBJ2-7; a weak D match, TRBD2 (7 bases). The CDR3 covers 14 residues. CDR1 is MNHNS and CDR2 is SASEGT in the germline V gene. Trimming took off 8 bases at V and 0 bases at J, with 14 bases between the two ends. In DNA form, the CDR3 reads TGTGCCAGCCTTCGGGGGGCCCCCTCCTACGAGCAGTACTTC. Translated: CASLRGAPSYEQYF.

This clonotype showed up many times. The V and J genes are TRBV20-1 and TRBJ1-1, with D possibly matching TRBD1 (6 bases). The length of the CDR3 is 16 residues. The ends were cut back, 0 bases at V and 0 bases at J, with 14 bases in the middle. Germline CDR1 DFQATT, CDR2 SNEGSKA (reference sequence). The CDR3 nucleotides read TGCAGTGCTAGAGATCTCTTACAGGGTCTGAACACTGAAGCTTTCTTT. Its translation: CSARDLLQGLNTEAFF.

This clonotype was found many times. An end of the junction does not agree with germline; a read error may underlie this. The chain links TRBV19 to TRBJ2-7; D gene unclear. Germline-derived CDR1 and CDR2 are LNHDA and SQIVND (reference sequence). The CDR3 has 14 amino acids. This chain's CDR3 is CAISVGNAYYEQYF. In nucleotides, the CDR3 is TGTGCCATTAGTGTGGGGAACGCATACTACGAGCAGTACTTC.

In this sample, this clonotype turned up many times. V usage is TRBV29-1 and J usage is TRBJ2-1; 7 bases are shared with TRBD1. Germline CDR1 is SQVTM and CDR2 is ANQGSEA. The junction had 2 bases not matched to a gene; V was cut back by 0 bases and J by 6 bases. The CDR3 covers 13 residues. CDR3 DNA sequence: TGCAGCGTTGAAGACGGACAGGCCAATGAGCAGTTCTTC. This translates into CSVEDGQANEQFF.

This clonotype was counted at least ten times. Lacking the conserved final phenylalanine or tryptophan, this CDR3 likely reflects a read error. It is unclear where the CDR3 begins or ends on the DNA, so no DNA is shown, and the CDR3 is as TCRdb lists it. V usage is TRBV7-3 and J usage is TRBJ2-1. CDR1 SGHTA and CDR2 FQGTGA come from the germline V gene. The CDR3 spans 10 residues, counting both ends. CDR3 protein: CASSETKEPV.

This clonotype occurred many times. J is TRBJ2-7 and V is TRBV7-2, with D possibly being TRBD1 (5 bases). The CDR3 has 14 amino acids. Trimming stripped 2 bases from V and 3 bases from J, with 11 bases between. Germline assignment: CDR1 SGHTA and CDR2 FQGNSA. The CDR3 loop is CASSLTTDNYEQYF. CDR3 in DNA: TGTGCCAGCAGCTTAACGACGGACAACTACGAGCAGTACTTC.

This clonotype was picked up many times. V and J are TRBV10-3 and TRBJ2-3, with TRBD2 matching over 12 bases. The CDR3 has 15 residues. Looked up from germline, CDR1 is ENHRY and CDR2 is SYGVKD. J was trimmed by 5 bases and V by 4 bases; bases with no gene match: 4. The DNA for the CDR3 is TGTGCCATCAGTGGAACTAGCGGGGGGAAAGATACGCAGTATTTT. It codes for CAISGTSGGKDTQYF.

The chain has TRBV5-6 and TRBJ1-6; TRBD1 agrees at 8 bases. This CDR3 spans 15 amino acids. The trim removed 4 bases at V and 4 bases at J, leaving 4 bases unmatched. Germline values: CDR1 SGHDT, CDR2 YYEEEE. The CDR3 coding sequence is TGTGCCAGCAGCGTGGACAGGGCGTATAATTCACCCCTCCACTTT. Encoded protein: CASSVDRAYNSPLHF.

This clonotype was counted many times. The DNA is omitted, as the CDR3 cannot be located on it reliably, and the CDR3 follows TCRdb's listing. V and J are TRBV7-9 and TRBJ2-1; the table's D gene call, TRBD1, was not cross checked with the DNA. Germline CDR1 reads SEHNR; CDR2 reads FQNEAQ (reference sequence). The CDR3 is 17 amino acids in total, end residues counted. CDR3 in amino acids: CASSFRGRGSSYNEQFF.

This clonotype turned up a few times. The V and J genes are TRBV28 and TRBJ1-6; 7 bases line up with TRBD1. The CDR3 is 13 amino acids. V was clipped by 8 bases and J by 10 bases; unmatched bases: 8. Per the germline V gene, CDR1 is MDHEN and CDR2 is SYDVKM. The CDR3 DNA reads as TGTGCCAGCGATCCAGGGACAGAATCACCCCTCCACTTT. This gives the protein CASDPGTESPLHF.

This clonotype was counted many times. The genes are TRBV29-1 and TRBJ2-3; D uncertain. The CDR3 is 15 amino acids. With 4 bases removed from V and 2 bases from J, the gap between germline ends came to 16 bases. CDR1 is SQVTM, CDR2 ANQGSEA, per germline. CDR3 sequence: CSVAGPSGTTDTQYF. CDR3 nucleotides: TGCAGCGTTGCTGGGCCCTCTGGTACCACAGATACGCAGTATTTT.

The CDR3 protein is CASGGYNEQFF. The CDR3 bases are TGTGCCAGCGGGGGTTACAATGAGCAGTTCTTC. The chain joins TRBV25-1 to TRBJ2-1; TRBD1 or TRBD2 may be the D gene (5 bases each). The length of the CDR3 is 11 residues. Germline V gene sequence: CDR1 MGHDK, CDR2 SYGVNS. V lost 8 bases to trimming and J lost 4 bases, with 6 bases between them.

Ten or more counts support this clonotype. The rearrangement joins TRBV7-2 to TRBJ2-5; 10 bases map to TRBD2. The CDR3 runs 16 residues. The V gene's germline CDR1 is SGHTA and CDR2 FQGNSA. V lost 5 bases and J lost 9; bases outside the gene matches: 15. The CDR3 reads CASSVTSGMSPLPQYF. DNA for the CDR3: TGTGCCAGCAGCGTTACTAGCGGGATGTCCCCCTTGCCCCAGTACTTC.

This clonotype was counted a few times. The chain is built from TRBV12-5 and TRBJ2-3; D is perhaps TRBD2 (6 bases). Between the trimmed V and J ends, which lost 1 base and 0 bases, there was a span of 14 bases. CDR1 is LGHNT, CDR2 FRNRAP, per germline. The CDR3 totals 17 residues. CDR3 amino acids: CASGLGTSPPSTDTQYF. CDR3 nucleotides: TGTGCTAGTGGTTTGGGAACTAGCCCCCCTAGCACAGATACGCAGTATTTT.

This clonotype has a count of ten or more. This chain joins TRBV4-3 and TRBJ2-3, with 7 bases that match TRBD2. This CDR3 region has 15 residues. V shed 0 bases, J shed 2 bases, and the junction held 2 bases outside the gene matches. From germline, CDR1 is LGHNA and CDR2 YSLEER. The CDR3 reads CASSQERGDTDTQYF. CDR3 DNA sequence: TGCGCCAGCAGCCAAGAACGGGGGGACACAGATACGCAGTATTTT.

The V call is TRBV29-1, the J call TRBJ2-7, with 9 bases aligning to TRBD2. This CDR3 is 14 amino acids long. Germline loops: CDR1 SQVTM, CDR2 ANQGSEA. Germline trimming cut 0 bases from V and 6 bases from J; bases unmatched to any gene: 6. CDR3 amino acids: CSVEDPSGIPEQYF. The CDR3, as DNA: TGCAGCGTTGAAGATCCTAGCGGGATTCCCGAGCAGTACTTC.

Ten or more counts support this clonotype. The V and J genes are TRBV4-1 and TRBJ1-1; D is undetermined. Deletions cut 1 base from V and 7 bases from J, with 10 bases between. The CDR3 is 13 amino acids. Germline V gene sequence: CDR1 MGHRA, CDR2 YSYEKL. The DNA of the CDR3 is TGCGCCAGCAGCCAAGTTCTCCACTTTGAAGCTTTCTTT. Amino acids: CASSQVLHFEAFF.

This clonotype was seen at least ten times. This chain links TRBV6-1 with TRBJ2-7, with TRBD1 matching over 10 bases. The CDR3 has 15 residues. The V and J ends lost 1 base and 2 bases, in that order; junction bases with no gene match: 2. Per germline, CDR1 MNHNS and CDR2 SASEGT. The CDR3 region is CASSEVGTGAYEQYF. In nucleotides, the CDR3 is TGTGCCAGCAGTGAAGTAGGGACAGGGGCCTACGAGCAGTACTTC.

This clonotype was seen at least ten times. The chain has TRBV27 and TRBJ2-1, with D perhaps matching TRBD2 (5 bases). The CDR3 runs 14 residues. The ends were cut back, 3 bases at V and 6 bases at J, with 12 bases in the middle. Germline loops: CDR1 MNHEY, CDR2 SMNVEV (reference sequence). The CDR3: CASSFPGSVNEQFF. The DNA of the CDR3 is TGTGCCAGCAGTTTCCCGGGATCGGTCAATGAGCAGTTCTTC.

In its sample, this clonotype was seen many times. V usage is TRBV5-5 and J usage is TRBJ2-7, with D tentatively TRBD2 (5 bases). Per the germline V gene, CDR1 is SGHKS and CDR2 is YYEKEE (reference sequence). Trimming took off 5 bases at V and 3 bases at J, with 9 bases between the two ends. CDR3 length equals 12 residues. CDR3 sequence: CASREAFYEQYF. In DNA form, the CDR3 reads TGTGCCAGCAGGGAGGCATTCTACGAGCAGTACTTC. The entire variable domain, with the rest obtained from reference TRBV5-5 and TRBJ2-7, is as follows: DAGVTQSPTHLIKTRGQQVTLRCSPISGHKSVSWYQQVLGQGPQFIFQYYEKEERGRGNFPDRFSARQFPNYSSELNVNALLLGDSALYLCASREAFYEQYFGPGTRLTVT.